The 17 T cell receptor beta chains presented below share a single source sample, sequenced in a study of T cells in tuberculosis (dated by TCRdb to about 2018). The library was produced with the immunoSEQ multiplex PCR assay. Drawn from immuneACCESS, this table holds only the in-frame rearrangements with V and J called that TCRdb kept. Clones are partly lost; checked studies trace under half to an unresolved V gene and leave the rest unexplained. Present in this sample are 30,000 or so clones, about 92% of which were seen just once. The ten biggest clones cover roughly 7% of the sample. In light of the paper, this sample's time point label describes: new active TB diagnosis, blood taken before or within 7 days of starting treatment. The source material was PBMCs, sampled at tuberculosis diagnosis. Receptors were obtained from an adult with tuberculosis. Some clones in this sample may be carry-over from other donors' samples.

The gene calls are TRBV19 and TRBJ1-3; D is undetermined. The CDR3 is made up of 11 amino acids. The V end lost 6 bases, the J end lost 4 bases, and 4 bases lay between the germline ends. Germline-derived CDR1 and CDR2 are LNHDA and SQIVND (reference sequence). This CDR3 reads CASRQGNTIYF. DNA of the CDR3: TGTGCCAGTAGACAGGGAAACACCATATATTTT.

This clone is medium-sized by share. The chain recombines TRBV14 with TRBJ2-1, with 13 bases identical to TRBD2. This CDR3 is built from 16 residues. V dropped 2 bases and J dropped 9; count of bases not matched to a gene: 7. CDR1 and CDR2 (germline): SGHDN, FVKESK. CDR3 sequence: CASSQPTSGGAVEQFF. DNA for the CDR3: TGTGCCAGCAGCCAACCCACTAGCGGGGGGGCCGTTGAGCAGTTCTTC.

The V and J genes are TRBV5-4 and TRBJ2-5, with D perhaps matching TRBD2 (5 bases). The V gene lost 3 bases and the J gene lost 0 bases, with 12 bases spanning the gap. This CDR3 is built from 15 residues. The germline V gene encodes CDR1 SGHNT and CDR2 YYREEE (reference sequence). The CDR3 reads CASSSRGANQETQYF. The CDR3 DNA is TGTGCCAGCAGCTCCCGGGGAGCTAACCAAGAGACCCAGTACTTC.

The J gene is TRBJ2-5, the V gene TRBV7-2; D remains ambiguous. The CDR3 length is 13 residues. V dropped 5 bases and J dropped 3 bases, with 10 bases sitting between them. Germline V gene data show CDR1 as SGHTA and CDR2 as FQGNSA. CDR3 sequence: CASSNDGEETQYF. In DNA form, the CDR3 reads TGTGCCAGCAGCAACGACGGAGAAGAGACCCAGTACTTC.

The chain couples TRBV7-2 to TRBJ1-5; 8 positions match TRBD1. Germline trimming cut 2 bases from V and 0 bases from J; bases unmatched to any gene: 0. The CDR3 loop spans 15 amino acids. Germline V gene data show CDR1 as SGHTA and CDR2 as FQGNSA. The CDR3 DNA follows: TGTGCCAGCAGCTTAACAGGGGGTAGCAATCAGCCCCAGCATTTT. Encoded protein: CASSLTGGSNQPQHF.

The chain joins TRBV18 to TRBJ1-1, with no clear D. The CDR3 runs 13 residues. The V gene lost 6 bases and the J gene lost 1 base, with 9 bases spanning the gap. Germline-derived CDR1 and CDR2 are KGHSH and LQKENI. The CDR3, as DNA: TGTGCCAGCTCTCAAACGGGGAACACTGAAGCTTTCTTT. Its protein is CASSQTGNTEAFF.

The chain is built from TRBV25-1 and TRBJ2-1; the D gene is possibly TRBD1 (5 bases). The CDR3 length is 13 residues. Trimming took off 6 bases at V and 6 bases at J, with 12 bases between the two ends. Germline CDR1 and CDR2: MGHDK and SYGVNS. This CDR3 reads CASRGRGVNEQFF. DNA for the CDR3: TGTGCCAGCAGAGGTAGGGGTGTCAATGAGCAGTTCTTC.

This chain connects TRBV10-2 to TRBJ2-2; 10 positions match TRBD1. Germline loops: CDR1 WSHSY, CDR2 SAAADI. This CDR3 spans 15 amino acids. Trimming at V came to 10 bases and at J to 5 bases, leaving 10 bases not matched to a gene. CDR3 in DNA: TGCGCCACCCGGGACAGGGGACGGAGAACCGGGGAGCTGTTTTTT. This sequence encodes CATRDRGRRTGELFF.

This clone was seen a handful of times. V usage is TRBV7-2 and J usage is TRBJ1-2, with TRBD1 matching 8 bases. The CDR3 sequence is 14 residues long. Per the germline V gene, CDR1 is SGHTA and CDR2 is FQGNSA. Germline trimming cut 3 bases from V and 0 bases from J; bases unmatched to any gene: 0. This CDR3 is CASSLDRANYGYTF. The CDR3 nucleotides are TGTGCCAGCAGCTTGGACAGGGCTAACTATGGCTACACCTTC.

This chain connects TRBV10-1 to TRBJ2-1; the match to TRBD1 covers 9 bases. The V and J ends lost 0 bases and 8 bases, in that order; junction bases with no gene match: 8. The germline V gene has CDR1 WNHNN and CDR2 SYGVQD (reference sequence). This CDR3 spans 16 amino acids. For the CDR3, the DNA is TGCGCCAGCAGTGAGTCTGGGACAGGGTTAATGTATGAGCAGTTCTTC. Translation gives CASSESGTGLMYEQFF.

The chain recombines TRBV18 with TRBJ1-1, with a possible D match to TRBD1 (5 bases). Germline values: CDR1 KGHSH, CDR2 LQKENI. V lost 3 bases to trimming and J lost 1 base, with 12 bases between them. The CDR3 has 15 residues. The CDR3 sequence: CASSPHDSPNTEAFF. The CDR3, as DNA: TGTGCCAGCTCACCTCACGACAGCCCGAACACTGAAGCTTTCTTT.

The genes are TRBV18 and TRBJ2-1; 9 positions agree with TRBD2. Germline V CDR1 and CDR2: KGHSH, LQKENI. This CDR3 comprises 17 residues. V shed 1 base, J shed 1 base, and the junction held 5 bases outside the gene matches. CDR3 nucleotides: TGTGCCAGCTCACCACTGCAAGGACTAGCGTCCTACAATGAGCAGTTCTTC. Its translation: CASSPLQGLASYNEQFF.

V and J are TRBV6-5 and TRBJ2-7, with 8 nucleotides matching TRBD2. Trimming took 0 bases from V and 4 from J; bases not matched to a gene: 8. CDR3 length: 16 amino acids. Germline-derived CDR1 and CDR2 are MNHEY and SVGAGI. In DNA, the CDR3 is TGTGCCAGCAGTTACTCGGGTAGCGGGGAAAATTACGAGCAGTACTTC. Amino acids: CASSYSGSGENYEQYF.

The chain links TRBV5-1 to TRBJ1-1; a weak D match, TRBD1 (5 bases). The germline V and J ends were trimmed by 2 bases and 3 bases, with 11 bases remaining between them. The CDR3 consists of 14 residues. In germline, CDR1 is SGHRS, CDR2 YFSETQ. The DNA for the CDR3 is TGCGCCAGCAGCTTCGGGGGAGGGGACACTGAAGCTTTCTTT. It encodes CASSFGGGDTEAFF. Complete variable domain (other parts from reference TRBV5-1 and TRBJ1-1): KAGVTQTPRYLIKTRGQQVTLSCSPISGHRSVSWYQQTPGQGLQFLFEYFSETQRNKGNFPGRFSGRQFSNSRSEMNVSTLELGDSALYLCASSFGGGDTEAFFGQGTRLTVV.

This sequence joins TRBV7-2 and TRBJ2-7; TRBD2 aligns across 7 bases. Germline values: CDR1 SGHTA, CDR2 FQGNSA. V lost 2 bases to trimming and J lost 5 bases; unmatched junction nucleotides: 6. This CDR3 is 14 amino acids long. DNA for the CDR3: TGTGCCAGCAGCTTATCGACTAGCCGAAACGAGCAGTACTTC. It codes for CASSLSTSRNEQYF.

J is TRBJ1-3 and V is TRBV19; 8 nucleotides match TRBD1. Per germline, CDR1 LNHDA and CDR2 SQIVND (reference sequence). V lost 6 bases and J lost 4; bases outside the gene matches: 8. The length of the CDR3 is 15 residues. The CDR3 coding sequence is TGTGCCAGTAGGCCGCAGGGGGCGCACGGAAACACCATATATTTT. Its protein is CASRPQGAHGNTIYF.

The rearrangement uses TRBV10-3 and TRBJ2-7; 7 bases align to TRBD2. V was clipped by 6 bases and J by 2 bases; unmatched bases: 4. From germline, CDR1 is ENHRY and CDR2 SYGVKD. This CDR3 is 13 amino acids long. The chain's CDR3 is CAISGGSAYEQYF. The CDR3 DNA is TGTGCCATCAGCGGGGGGTCGGCCTACGAGCAGTACTTC.